This TCR beta chain appears in the sequencing data of a study of vaccination effects on CD4 cells after COVID-19. Whole-study context: The median interval between the second dose and post-vaccine sampling was 72 days.

Expansion with viral peptide pools was applied to antigen-specific CD4+ T cells by the ViraFEST assay prior to sequencing. Cultured cells yielded isolated CD4+ T cells after approximately nine days. Each participant was given two doses of one vaccine (BNT162b2 or mRNA-1273). Vaccine recipients, nucleocapsid antibody negative, had no prior SARS-CoV-2 infection. Germline values: CDR1 SEHNR, CDR2 FQNEAQ (reference sequence). The J segment lost 1 base and the V segment lost 3 bases, leaving 3 bases of the junction unmatched. This CDR3 spans 15 amino acids. This clone was picked up a small number of times. Its antigen is unknown. Profiled with immunoSEQ multiplex PCR; TCRdb holds only in-frame clones, not every one. The repertoire holds about 35,000 clones, with roughly four fifths as singletons.

The material sequenced was CD4+ T cells from PBMCs cultured with HCoV-NL63 spike peptides, taken after COVID-19 vaccination. The chain is built from TRBV7-9 and TRBJ2-1, with 7 bases identical to TRBD1. The clonotype was recovered from a human donor who received a COVID-19 vaccine. Some clones in this sample may be carry-over from other donors' samples. CDR3 region: CASSFGQVSYNEQFF. The CDR3, as DNA: TGTGCCAGCAGCTTCGGACAGGTATCCTACAATGAGCAGTTCTTC.